This entry features one TCR beta chain sequence. These data come from a study of blood T cell repertoires in COVID-19. Study-level background: PBMCs, B-cell-depleted T cells, or T cells were the source of the cDNA or gDNA that made up the material.

Per germline, CDR1 LNHDA and CDR2 SQIVND (reference sequence). This CDR3 spans 14 amino acids. The V and J ends lost 1 base and 10 bases respectively, with 14 bases between them. Enrolled during active infection, Seattle patients were then followed longitudinally. Per the study methods: Cell counts per sample came from amplifying reference gene primers. Data came from immunoSEQ multiplex PCR; TCRdb stores just in-frame clones and leaves some out. The V and J calls and clone size are taken from that table; D and trimming were inferred from the DNA. The table includes hundreds of thousands of clones, 85% to 90% detected once.

This sequence was found in a man in his fifties with COVID-19, enrolled during active disease. J is TRBJ2-1 and V is TRBV19, with D possibly TRBD2 on 6 matching bases. The sample taken for sequencing was peripheral blood. CDR3 protein: CASSIGSGRGEQFF. CDR3 sequence (DNA): TGTGCCAGTAGTATAGGGTCCGGACGGGGGGAGCAGTTCTTC. The variable domain in full, completed from reference TRBV19 and TRBJ2-1, reads DGGITQSPKYLFRKEGQNVTLSCEQNLNHDAMYWYRQDPGQGLRLIYYSQIVNDFQKGDIAEGYSVSREKKESFPLTVTSAQKNPTAFYLCASSIGSGRGEQFFGPGTRLTVL.